The 28 T cell receptor beta chains listed next were all sequenced from one sample in a study of STAT5B mutations in CD4+ large granular lymphocyte leukemia. Sequencing used immunoSEQ multiplex PCR; TCRdb keeps in-frame clones, though not all of them. This table has about 38,000 clones, 65% to 90% appearing once. Sequences were obtained from CD4+ T cells from blood buffy coats. The receptors derive from a human donor in good health.

The rearrangement links TRBV7-3 to TRBJ2-3; TRBD1 agrees at 8 bases. V shed 5 bases and J 3 bases; nucleotides not matched to a gene: 10. CDR3 size: 16 residues. Germline assignment: CDR1 SGHTA and CDR2 FQGTGA. The CDR3, as DNA: TGTGCCAGCAGCCCCAGGGGGCGAGATAAGACAGATACGCAGTATTTT. Its protein product is CASSPRGRDKTDTQYF.

The chain joins TRBV19 to TRBJ2-3; D remains ambiguous. Germline CDR1 and CDR2: LNHDA and SQIVND (reference sequence). V lost 6 bases and J lost 8, with 21 bases in between. This CDR3 contains 15 residues. CDR3 nucleotides: TGTGCCAGTAGCCCACACGGCCCTACGCTGAGTACGCAGTATTTT. This encodes CASSPHGPTLSTQYF.

The J gene is TRBJ2-3, the V gene TRBV6-6; 10 bases are shared with TRBD1. This CDR3 region has 16 residues. The V gene's germline CDR1 is MNHNY and CDR2 SVGAGI (reference sequence). The trim removed 5 bases at V and 1 base at J, leaving 6 bases unmatched. The CDR3 sequence is CASSQPGTGGTDTQYF. CDR3 nucleotide sequence: TGTGCCAGCAGTCAACCCGGGACAGGGGGCACAGATACGCAGTATTTT.

The chain uses TRBV5-4 and TRBJ1-2; D is unresolved. Germline loops: CDR1 SGHNT, CDR2 YYREEE (reference sequence). V gave up 0 bases and J gave up 2 bases, with 8 bases separating them. The CDR3 is 14 residues long. CDR3 nucleotides: TGTGCCAGCAGCTTGGACAGAGAAAACTATGGCTACACCTTC. Residues: CASSLDRENYGYTF.

The V gene is TRBV27, the J gene TRBJ1-2; D may be TRBD1 (6 bases). The CDR3 spans 11 residues. V was pared by 8 bases and J by 5 bases, with 9 bases between. Germline lookup yields CDR1 MNHEY and CDR2 SMNVEV (reference sequence). In DNA form, the CDR3 reads TGTGCCAGCTCAGGGGCGTATGGCTACACCTTC. Residues: CASSGAYGYTF.

The chain employs TRBV30 and TRBJ1-5, with a tentative D call TRBD1 (5 bases). Trimming removed 4 bases from V and 4 bases from J, with 14 bases in between. Germline CDR1 is GTSNPN and CDR2 is SVGIG (reference sequence). This CDR3 region has 14 residues. The CDR3 sequence: CAWKRQGSNQPQHF. The CDR3 DNA reads TGTGCCTGGAAACGGCAGGGCTCAAATCAGCCCCAGCATTTT.

V usage is TRBV6-5 and J usage is TRBJ2-7; D is uncertain. The germline V and J ends were trimmed by 1 base and 6 bases, with 19 bases remaining between them. The CDR3 is 16 residues long. Germline lookup yields CDR1 MNHEY and CDR2 SVGAGI. CDR3 loop: CASSYWAAQLSSEQYF. DNA for the CDR3: TGTGCCAGCAGTTACTGGGCAGCTCAATTGTCCAGCGAGCAGTACTTC.

The chain is built from TRBV19 and TRBJ2-5; no firm D call. The CDR3 sequence is 14 residues long. Germline CDR1 is LNHDA and CDR2 is SQIVND (reference sequence). Trimming took 3 bases from V and 2 from J, leaving 10 bases between them. The CDR3: CASSILTDQETQYF. The DNA for the CDR3 is TGTGCCAGTAGTATCCTCACTGATCAAGAGACCCAGTACTTC.

This clone was counted between two and nine times. The chain links TRBV9 to TRBJ1-2, with D possibly matching TRBD1 (5 bases). Germline-derived CDR1 and CDR2 are SGDLS and YYNGEE. The ends were cut back, 0 bases at V and 0 bases at J, with 15 bases in the middle. The CDR3 sequence is 17 residues long. In nucleotides, the CDR3 is TGTGCCAGCAGCGTAGGGTGGGGGTTTCGAGCTAACTATGGCTACACCTTC. It translates to CASSVGWGFRANYGYTF.

The V and J genes are TRBV7-3 and TRBJ2-1, with TRBD2 matching over 7 bases. Trimming took 5 bases from V and 5 from J; bases not matched to a gene: 9. The CDR3 loop spans 15 amino acids. CDR1 is SGHTA, CDR2 FQGTGA, per germline. DNA of the CDR3: TGTGCCAGCAGCCCCGGGACTACGGGGAACAATGAGCAGTTCTTC. Translation: CASSPGTTGNNEQFF.

This chain links TRBV6-5 with TRBJ1-1; a possible D gene is TRBD1 (6 bases). Germline CDR1 is MNHEY and CDR2 is SVGAGI. The CDR3 is made up of 15 amino acids. Between the trimmed V and J ends, which lost 0 bases and 8 bases, there was a span of 16 bases. CDR3 sequence: CASSYSQGLATEAFF. In DNA form, the CDR3 reads TGTGCCAGCAGTTACTCGCAGGGGCTCGCCACCGAAGCTTTCTTT.

This sequence joins TRBV9 and TRBJ1-3; D call uncertain. The CDR3 covers 16 residues. V was cut by 0 bases and J by 3 bases, with 13 bases left in between. The germline gives CDR1 SGDLS, CDR2 YYNGEE. The CDR3 loop reads CASSVVSACCGNTIYF. The CDR3 nucleotides read TGTGCCAGCAGCGTAGTCAGCGCCTGCTGTGGAAACACCATATATTTT.

V usage is TRBV5-4 and J usage is TRBJ1-1; no reliable D call. V was pared by 3 bases and J by 5 bases, with 14 bases between. Germline lookup yields CDR1 SGHNT and CDR2 YYREEE (reference sequence). The CDR3 covers 14 residues. CDR3 bases: TGTGCCAGCAGCTACACCTCGCAGGAGACTGAAGCTTTCTTT. Translating gives CASSYTSQETEAFF.

The CDR3 reads CASSLMGSGETQYF. The CDR3 DNA reads as TGCGCCAGCAGCCTAATGGGGTCCGGAGAGACCCAGTACTTC. The chain has TRBV5-1 and TRBJ2-5; no firm D call. V lost 4 bases to trimming and J lost 4 bases, with 14 bases between them. Germline CDR1 SGHRS, CDR2 YFSETQ. The CDR3 is 14 amino acids. The variable domain in full, completed from reference TRBV5-1 and TRBJ2-5, reads KAGVTQTPRYLIKTRGQQVTLSCSPISGHRSVSWYQQTPGQGLQFLFEYFSETQRNKGNFPGRFSGRQFSNSRSEMNVSTLELGDSALYLCASSLMGSGETQYFGPGTRLLVL.

The chain joins TRBV14 to TRBJ2-6; 8 bases are a match to TRBD1. This CDR3 has 17 residues. CDR1 is SGHDN and CDR2 is FVKESK in the germline V gene. V lost 4 bases and J lost 2; bases outside the gene matches: 7. The CDR3 here is CASSPGTGRTGANVLTF. In DNA form, the CDR3 reads TGTGCCAGCAGCCCCGGGACAGGTCGGACTGGGGCCAACGTCCTGACTTTC.

The V call is TRBV7-7, the J call TRBJ2-1; 10 positions match TRBD2. V shed 1 base and J 5 bases; nucleotides not matched to a gene: 5. The CDR3 has 16 residues. The germline V gene has CDR1 SSHAT and CDR2 FNYEAQ (reference sequence). CDR3 region: CASSLGGSGGHNEQFF. CDR3 DNA sequence: TGTGCCAGCAGCTTAGGGGGTAGCGGGGGGCACAATGAGCAGTTCTTC. Full variable domain (remainder filled in from reference TRBV7-7 and TRBJ2-1): GAGVSQSPRYKVTKRGQDVTLRCDPISSHATLYWYQQALGQGPEFLTYFNYEAQPDKSGLPSDRFSAERPEGSISTLTIQRTEQRDSAMYRCASSLGGSGGHNEQFFGPGTRLTVL.

This clone occurred a few times. This CDR3 reads CASSDLEGQPQHF. Written as DNA, the CDR3 is TGTGCCAGCAGTGACCTTGAAGGTCAGCCCCAGCATTTT. The chain combines TRBV6-4 with TRBJ1-5; no definite D call. The germline V gene encodes CDR1 MRHNA and CDR2 SNTAGT. This CDR3 comprises 13 residues. With 2 bases removed from V and 6 bases from J, the gap between germline ends came to 8 bases.

The gene calls are TRBV28 and TRBJ2-7, with a possible D match to TRBD1 (6 bases). This CDR3 is built from 14 residues. V lost 5 bases, J lost 13 bases, and 24 bases lay in between. Germline values: CDR1 MDHEN, CDR2 SYDVKM. The DNA for the CDR3 is TGTGCCAGCAGTCTAACGACAGGAGCCGACCCACTCTACTTC. Translating gives CASSLTTGADPLYF.

The count of this clone is one. The chain employs TRBV7-8 and TRBJ2-7, with 7 bases lining up with TRBD1. The germline V gene has CDR1 SGHVS and CDR2 FQNEAQ. V trimming: 5 bases; J trimming: 3 bases; junction bases outside the gene matches: 4. The CDR3 runs to 13 residues. The CDR3 region is CASSATGNYEQYF. DNA for the CDR3: TGTGCCAGCAGCGCGACAGGGAACTACGAGCAGTACTTC.

This chain links TRBV7-2 with TRBJ1-3; D might be TRBD1 (6 bases). Germline CDR1 reads SGHTA; CDR2 reads FQGNSA. The CDR3 contains 15 residues. Deletions cut 7 bases from V and 0 bases from J, with 13 bases between. The CDR3 loop is CASTSAGASGNTIYF. Written as DNA, the CDR3 is TGTGCCAGCACCTCCGCGGGGGCCTCTGGAAACACCATATATTTT.

The chain uses TRBV6-6 and TRBJ2-4, with 15 bases matching TRBD2. The V gene end was trimmed by 5 bases and the J gene end by 8 bases; junction bases not matched to a gene: 7. Per the germline V gene, CDR1 is MNHNY and CDR2 is SVGAGI (reference sequence). The CDR3 sequence is 16 residues long. CDR3 protein: CASSRTSGRGADIQYF. For the CDR3, the DNA is TGTGCCAGCAGTAGGACTAGCGGGAGGGGTGCTGACATTCAGTACTTC.

This clone was detected only once. The same CDR3 is also encoded by other DNA sequences in this sample. V is TRBV18 and J is TRBJ2-7; no firm D call. Trimming cost V 3 bases and J 0 bases, with 6 bases left between them. The CDR3 sequence is 13 residues long. Germline-derived CDR1 and CDR2 are KGHSH and LQKENI. The CDR3 bases are TGTGCCAGCTCACCCCCGAGCTCCTACGAGCAGTACTTC. Its translation is CASSPPSSYEQYF.

This clone was counted once. This rearrangement joins TRBV7-9 to TRBJ2-7; D possibly uses TRBD1 or TRBD2 (5 bases each). The V gene lost 4 bases and the J gene lost 2 bases, with 12 bases spanning the gap. The CDR3 loop spans 14 amino acids. CDR1 is SEHNR and CDR2 is FQNEAQ in the germline V gene (reference sequence). CDR3 in amino acids: CASSYEGPTYEQYF. CDR3 DNA: TGTGCCAGCAGCTACGAGGGGCCCACCTACGAGCAGTACTTC.

The chain employs TRBV4-2 and TRBJ1-4; 11 bases are shared with TRBD1. The germline V gene has CDR1 LGHNA and CDR2 YNFKEQ. The V gene end was trimmed by 2 bases and the J gene end by 3 bases; junction bases not matched to a gene: 8. This CDR3 is built from 18 residues. CDR3 protein: CASSQRTGGAEANEKLFF. The CDR3 coding sequence is TGTGCCAGCAGCCAAAGGACAGGGGGCGCGGAAGCTAATGAAAAACTGTTTTTT.

A single count supports this clone. This rearrangement joins TRBV28 to TRBJ2-3; 7 bases are a match to TRBD2. V shed 5 bases and J 6 bases; nucleotides not matched to a gene: 17. Germline V gene lookup returns CDR1 MDHEN and CDR2 SYDVKM. This CDR3 has 17 amino acids. The CDR3 DNA reads TGTGCCAGCAGTGCCCCCCGGGGCAGCGGGAATTTGGATACGCAGTATTTT. The encoded protein is CASSAPRGSGNLDTQYF.

The table lists this clone with a count of one. The CDR3 coding sequence is TGCGCCAGCAGCCGGGGGCGGGGGAACGAGCAGTACTTC. This encodes CASSRGRGNEQYF. This sequence joins TRBV5-1 and TRBJ2-7, with D possibly TRBD2 on 7 matching bases. Trimming shortened V by 4 bases and J by 5 bases, and 13 bases separated the two germline ends. Germline-derived CDR1 and CDR2 are SGHRS and YFSETQ. CDR3 length: 13 amino acids.

This chain links TRBV14 with TRBJ1-2; D perhaps matches TRBD1 (5 bases). Between the trimmed V and J ends, which lost 6 bases and 8 bases, there was a span of 13 bases. CDR1 and CDR2 (germline): SGHDN, FVKESK. There are 12 residues in the CDR3. CDR3 DNA: TGTGCCAGCAGTGGACATGTCCTCGGCTACACCTTC. It yields the protein CASSGHVLGYTF.

This clone appeared once. A junction end diverges from the germline sequence, so it may reflect a read error. J is TRBJ1-3 and V is TRBV5-1, with D unresolved. The CDR3 runs to 15 residues. From germline, CDR1 is SGHRS and CDR2 YFSETQ. CDR3 sequence: CASSLAEAAGTTIYF. Written as DNA, the CDR3 is TGCGCCAGCAGCTTGGCCGAGGCGGCTGGAACCACCATATATTTT.